The 5 T cell receptor beta chains reported below all come from one sample, sequenced in a study of cytomegalovirus exposure and HLA in healthy donors. 13 Jbeta primers and 60 Vbeta primers were used for the PCR. Sequenced by immunoSEQ multiplex PCR; TCRdb stores in-frame clones only, minus some. The sample has about 180,000 clones, around 80% seen once. What was sequenced was PBMCs. These receptors were collected from a woman aged 55 to 70 in good health and CMV-seropositive.

This rearrangement joins TRBV5-1 to TRBJ2-3, with 7 bases identical to TRBD1. With 0 bases clipped from V and 2 bases from J, the junction kept 3 bases outside the gene matches. The germline V gene encodes CDR1 SGHRS and CDR2 YFSETQ. This CDR3 has 15 residues. The CDR3 DNA is TGCGCCAGCAGCTTGGACAGGGGAACCACAGATACGCAGTATTTT. It encodes CASSLDRGTTDTQYF.

This chain connects TRBV18 to TRBJ2-7; TRBD1 might be the D (6 bases). CDR1 KGHSH and CDR2 LQKENI come from the germline V gene. With 3 bases removed from V and 3 bases from J, the gap between germline ends came to 15 bases. CDR3 size: 15 residues. The DNA for the CDR3 is TGTGCCAGCTCACCGTCGACAAGGGGGAGCTACGAGCAGTACTTC. It is translated as CASSPSTRGSYEQYF.

The V and J genes are TRBV7-3 and TRBJ2-5, with 13 bases fitting TRBD2. V lost 4 bases, J lost 5 bases, and 4 bases stayed unmatched. The CDR3 runs 15 residues. Looked up from germline, CDR1 is SGHTA and CDR2 is FQGTGA. As DNA, the CDR3 is TGTGCCAGCAGCTGGACTAGCGGGGGAGGGGAGACCCAGTACTTC. Protein product: CASSWTSGGGETQYF.

This clone has only one observation. This rearrangement joins TRBV7-2 to TRBJ2-7, with 12 bases matching TRBD2. J was trimmed by 9 bases and V by 3 bases; bases with no gene match: 6. The CDR3 sequence is 14 residues long. Germline V gives CDR1 SGHTA, CDR2 FQGNSA. CDR3 bases: TGTGCCAGCAGCTTGGCTAGCGGGGGGGCTCTGCAGTACTTC. Translation gives CASSLASGGALQYF. Full variable domain (missing parts from reference TRBV7-2 and TRBJ2-7): GAGVSQSPSNKVTEKGKDVELRCDPISGHTALYWYRQSLGQGLEFLIYFQGNSAPDKSGLPSDRFSAERTGGSVSTLTIQRTQQEDSAVYLCASSLASGGALQYFGPGTRLTVT.

The chain employs TRBV7-2 and TRBJ2-3; tentative D call: TRBD2 (6 bases). Germline V lookup: CDR1 SGHTA, CDR2 FQGNSA. Trimming removed 0 bases from V and 3 bases from J, with 7 bases in between. This CDR3 comprises 14 residues. The CDR3: CASSLAGGTDTQYF. CDR3 coding DNA: TGTGCCAGCAGCTTAGCGGGGGGTACAGATACGCAGTATTTT.